This TCR beta chain is drawn from a study of T cells in narcolepsy. Here immunoSEQ multiplex PCR was the method, and the copy in TCRdb shows in-frame clones only, minus some. Of approximately 30,000 clones detected, approximately 80% appear once; the ten largest clones hold roughly 1%. Trimming left V 8 bases short and J 7 bases short, with 21 bases between. Looked up from germline, CDR1 is SNHLY and CDR2 is FYNNEI. The CDR3 spans 15 residues. Sequencing was carried out using memory (CD45RA-) CD4+ T cells from blood. The V and J genes are TRBV2 and TRBJ2-1, with D hard to call. The source is a human donor in good health. Here the CDR3 reads CASQFDSLVRNEQFF. CDR3 DNA: TGTGCCAGCCAATTCGACTCTTTGGTGAGGAATGAGCAGTTCTTC.